This is a list of T cell receptor beta chains from one sample in a study of a mutant IDH1 vaccine in newly diagnosed glioma. Sequencing was performed with immunoSEQ multiplex PCR; in TCRdb, only in-frame clones are kept and a portion is missing. The data contain tens of thousands of clones, roughly 81% of them singletons. These TCRs are of unknown antigen specificity. Sequencing used PBMCs, obtained from a glioma patient whose treatment included an IDH1 peptide vaccine. These TCRs come from a man aged 40-55 years with glioma. Both conserved end residues are part of each CDR3. The D gene is left open where the match is weak. Size tells how often a clone was seen (once, few, many) or the class of an expanded clone, and some rows leave it out.

D: TRBD1; size: -; J: TRBJ1-2; V: TRBV11-2; CDR3: CASSLGTGGYGYTF; DNA: TGTGCCAGCAGCTTAGGGACAGGGGGCTATGGCTACACCTTC
D: -; size: once; J: TRBJ2-6; V: TRBV2; CDR3: CASRAGTFSGANVLTF; DNA: TGTGCCAGCAGGGCGGGGACCTTCTCTGGGGCCAACGTCCTGACTTTC
D: -; size: -; J: TRBJ2-2; V: TRBV23-1; CDR3: CASSQSKGGLTGELFF; DNA: TGCGCCAGCAGTCAATCGAAAGGGGGTCTTACCGGGGAGCTGTTTTTT
D: -; size: -; J: TRBJ2-5; V: TRBV5-3; CDR3: CASSFNRLQETQYF; DNA: TGTGCCAGCAGCTTCAACAGGTTACAAGAGACCCAGTACTTC
D: TRBD1; size: -; J: TRBJ2-1; V: TRBV2; CDR3: CASSEPGQGNLYSYNEQFF; DNA: TGTGCCAGCAGTGAGCCGGGACAGGGGAATCTCTACTCCTACAATGAGCAGTTCTTC
D: -; size: -; J: TRBJ1-5; V: TRBV19; CDR3: CASSDRRGDQPQHF; DNA: TGTGCCAGTAGCGATAGAAGGGGGGATCAGCCCCAGCATTTT
D: -; size: -; J: TRBJ1-2; V: TRBV18; CDR3: CASSPQARRRGGYTF; DNA: TGTGCCAGCTCACCACAAGCCCGCCGGAGGGGCGGCTACACCTTC
D: -; size: -; J: TRBJ1-1; V: TRBV9; CDR3: CASSVGGPNTEAFF; DNA: TGTGCCAGCAGCGTCGGGGGGCCGAACACTGAAGCTTTCTTT
D: -; size: -; J: TRBJ2-7; V: TRBV19; CDR3: CASSKGGYEQYF; DNA: TGTGCCAGTAGTAAAGGGGGCTACGAGCAGTACTTC
D: -; size: -; J: TRBJ1-1; V: TRBV27; CDR3: CASSTYRVGNTEAFF; DNA: TGTGCCAGCAGTACGTACAGGGTCGGGAACACTGAAGCTTTCTTT
D: -; size: -; J: TRBJ2-7; V: TRBV6-1; CDR3: CASSEGVGASSYEQYF; DNA: TGTGCCAGCAGTGAAGGGGTCGGGGCGAGCTCCTACGAGCAGTACTTC
D: -; size: -; J: TRBJ1-4; V: TRBV23-1; CDR3: CASSGRTAGATNEKLFF; DNA: TGCGCCAGCAGTGGACGGACTGCCGGTGCTACTAATGAAAAACTGTTTTTT
D: -; size: once; J: TRBJ2-4; V: TRBV7-9; CDR3: CASSHRGGAKNIQYF; DNA: TGTGCCAGCAGCCACAGGGGGGGAGCCAAAAACATTCAGTACTTC
D: -; size: few; J: TRBJ2-7; V: TRBV5-5; CDR3: CASSLGGFPYEQYF; DNA: TGTGCCAGCAGCTTGGGTGGGTTCCCCTACGAGCAGTACTTC
D: -; size: -; J: TRBJ1-4; V: TRBV5-1; CDR3: CASSLDPDEEKLFF; DNA: TGCGCCAGCAGCTTGGACCCAGACGAAGAAAAACTGTTTTTT
D: -; size: -; J: TRBJ2-7; V: TRBV11-2; CDR3: CASSLVRAEQYF; DNA: TGTGCCAGCAGCTTAGTAAGGGCCGAGCAGTACTTC
D: -; size: -; J: TRBJ2-2; V: TRBV7-2; CDR3: CASSLAQGGRELFF; DNA: TGTGCCAGCAGCTTAGCACAGGGAGGCCGGGAGCTGTTTTTT
D: -; size: few; J: TRBJ2-1; V: TRBV18; CDR3: CASSPQDLGYNEQFF; DNA: TGTGCCAGCTCACCTCAGGATCTAGGCTACAATGAGCAGTTCTTC
D: -; size: -; J: TRBJ1-3; V: TRBV19; CDR3: CASTMDRSSGNTIYF; DNA: TGTGCCAGTACCATGGACCGCTCCTCTGGAAACACCATATATTTT
D: TRBD1; size: -; J: TRBJ2-7; V: TRBV15; CDR3: CATSAISSDRGDEQYF; DNA: TGTGCCACCAGCGCGATAAGTTCGGACAGGGGGGACGAGCAGTACTTC
D: -; size: few; J: TRBJ1-6; V: TRBV19; CDR3: CASSITGSRNSPLHF; DNA: TGTGCCAGTAGTATAACGGGCAGCAGGAATTCACCCCTCCACTTT
D: -; size: -; J: TRBJ1-4; V: TRBV30; CDR3: CAWRQPLRGDREKLFF; DNA: TGTGCCTGGAGGCAACCCCTCAGGGGAGACCGGGAAAAACTGTTTTTT
D: TRBD2; size: -; J: TRBJ2-3; V: TRBV11-2; CDR3: CASSLAGLAGGSSTDTQYF; DNA: TGTGCCAGCAGCTTAGCAGGACTAGCGGGAGGGTCTAGCACAGATACGCAGTATTTT
D: -; size: -; J: TRBJ2-6; V: TRBV29-1; CDR3: CSVRRGSIQSRANVLTF; DNA: TGCAGCGTTAGACGTGGAAGCATACAAAGTCGGGCCAACGTCCTGACTTTC
D: -; size: -; J: TRBJ2-7; V: TRBV19; CDR3: CASSIFRAPIYEQYF; DNA: TGTGCCAGTAGTATTTTCCGAGCCCCAATCTACGAGCAGTACTTC
D: -; size: -; J: TRBJ2-1; V: TRBV7-8; CDR3: CASSLVQGILYNEQFF; DNA: TGTGCCAGCAGCTTAGTTCAGGGGATTTTGTACAATGAGCAGTTCTTC
D: -; size: -; J: TRBJ2-3; V: TRBV11-2; CDR3: CASSSDYPPYTQYF; DNA: TGTGCCAGCAGCTCGGACTATCCCCCCTATACGCAGTATTTT
D: TRBD1; size: -; J: TRBJ1-1; V: TRBV13; CDR3: CASSRDRETEAFF; DNA: TGTGCCAGCAGCCGGGACAGGGAGACTGAAGCTTTCTTT
D: -; size: -; J: TRBJ2-3; V: TRBV11-2; CDR3: CASSPGTTDTQYF; DNA: TGTGCCAGCAGCCCCGGGACAACTGATACGCAGTATTTT
D: -; size: few; J: TRBJ1-2; V: TRBV6-5; CDR3: CASKEANYGYTF; DNA: TGTGCCAGCAAAGAAGCTAACTATGGCTACACCTTC
D: -; size: -; J: TRBJ2-4; V: TRBV9; CDR3: CASSLPGAGNIQYF; DNA: TGTGCCAGCAGCCTCCCGGGCGCGGGGAACATTCAGTACTTC
D: TRBD1; size: few; J: TRBJ1-5; V: TRBV19; CDR3: CASTWTGPNQPQHF; DNA: TGTGCCAGTACGTGGACAGGGCCCAATCAGCCCCAGCATTTT
D: TRBD1; size: -; J: TRBJ2-2; V: TRBV19; CDR3: CASSPKTGFTGELFF; DNA: TGTGCCAGTAGTCCGAAGACAGGGTTCACCGGGGAGCTGTTTTTT
D: -; size: once; J: TRBJ1-2; V: TRBV6-1; CDR3: CASSDRGSGYTF; DNA: TGTGCCAGCAGTGATAGGGGTTCTGGCTACACCTTC
D: TRBD2; size: -; J: TRBJ2-7; V: TRBV5-6; CDR3: CASSILAVLDHEQYF; DNA: TGTGCCAGCAGCATACTAGCGGTCCTGGACCACGAGCAGTACTTC
D: TRBD1; size: -; J: TRBJ1-2; V: TRBV7-2; CDR3: CASSLGTGKDYGYTF; DNA: TGTGCCAGCAGCTTAGGGACAGGGAAAGACTATGGCTACACCTTC
D: TRBD1; size: -; J: TRBJ1-2; V: TRBV30; CDR3: CAWTHRGHGYTF; DNA: TGTGCCTGGACCCACAGGGGGCATGGCTACACCTTC
D: -; size: once; J: TRBJ1-4; V: TRBV11-2; CDR3: CASSLRQIEKLFF; DNA: TGTGCCAGCAGCTTGAGACAGATTGAAAAACTGTTTTTT
D: -; size: few; J: TRBJ1-1; V: TRBV4-1; CDR3: CASSQESLNTEAFF; DNA: TGCGCCAGCAGCCAAGAAAGTTTGAACACTGAAGCTTTCTTT
D: TRBD1; size: medium-sized; J: TRBJ2-1; V: TRBV28; CDR3: CAGADRVSYNEQFF; DNA: TGTGCCGGGGCGGACAGGGTTTCCTACAATGAGCAGTTCTTC
D: -; size: few; J: TRBJ1-2; V: TRBV4-1; CDR3: CASSQGQGSVWGYTF; DNA: TGCGCCAGCAGCCAAGGCCAGGGATCTGTATGGGGCTACACCTTC
D: -; size: -; J: TRBJ1-1; V: TRBV29-1; CDR3: CSVVDPLSTEAFF; DNA: TGCAGCGTTGTGGACCCTCTTAGTACTGAAGCTTTCTTT
D: TRBD1; size: few; J: TRBJ2-2; V: TRBV9; CDR3: CASSALRDSNTGELFF; DNA: TGTGCCAGCAGCGCTCTCCGGGACAGTAACACCGGGGAGCTGTTTTTT
D: -; size: few; J: TRBJ1-1; V: TRBV6-5; CDR3: CASSYLGRLNTEAFF; DNA: TGTGCCAGCAGTTACCTGGGACGGCTGAACACTGAAGCTTTCTTT
D: -; size: -; J: TRBJ2-3; V: TRBV30; CDR3: CACQPLGGTGDTQYF; DNA: TGTGCCTGTCAGCCACTGGGCGGGACGGGAGATACGCAGTATTTT